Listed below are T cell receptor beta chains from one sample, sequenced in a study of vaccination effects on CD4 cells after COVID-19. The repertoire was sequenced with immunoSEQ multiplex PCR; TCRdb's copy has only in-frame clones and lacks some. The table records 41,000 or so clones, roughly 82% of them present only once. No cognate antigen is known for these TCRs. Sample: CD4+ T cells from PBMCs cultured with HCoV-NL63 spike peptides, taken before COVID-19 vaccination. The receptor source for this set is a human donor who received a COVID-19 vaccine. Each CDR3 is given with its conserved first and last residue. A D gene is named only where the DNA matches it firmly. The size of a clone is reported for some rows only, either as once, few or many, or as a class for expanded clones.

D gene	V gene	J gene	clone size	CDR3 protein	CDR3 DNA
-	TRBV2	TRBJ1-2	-	CASSEYSANYGYTF	TGTGCCAGCAGTGAATACAGCGCAAACTATGGCTACACCTTC
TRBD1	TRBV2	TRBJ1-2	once	CASSSGTGLRGYGYTF	TGTGCCAGCAGTAGCGGGACAGGTCTACGCGGGTATGGCTACACCTTC
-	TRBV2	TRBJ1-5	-	CASMETENQPQHF	TGTGCCAGCATGGAAACAGAGAATCAGCCCCAGCATTTT
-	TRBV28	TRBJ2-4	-	CASSNRGFEAKNIQYF	TGTGCCAGCAGCAATCGAGGTTTCGAAGCCAAAAACATTCAGTACTTC
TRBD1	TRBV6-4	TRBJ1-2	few	CASSETGTGNYGYTF	TGTGCCAGCAGTGAGACGGGGACAGGGAACTATGGCTACACCTTC
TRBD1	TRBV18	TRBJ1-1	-	CASSFTGTENTEAFF	TGTGCCAGCTCATTTACCGGGACAGAGAACACTGAAGCTTTCTTT
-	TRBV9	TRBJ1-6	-	CASRPGTSYNSPLHF	TGTGCCAGCAGGCCGGGGACCTCCTATAATTCACCCCTCCACTTT
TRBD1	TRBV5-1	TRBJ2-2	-	CASSPGTGFAGELFF	TGCGCCAGCAGCCCAGGGACAGGGTTTGCCGGGGAGCTGTTTTTT
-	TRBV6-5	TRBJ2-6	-	CASRPLGTGANVLTF	TGTGCCAGCAGACCTTTAGGGACTGGGGCCAACGTCCTGACTTTC
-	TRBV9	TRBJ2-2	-	CASSVEFLVAPFINTGELFF	TGTGCCAGCAGCGTAGAGTTCCTTGTAGCCCCGTTTATCAACACCGGGGAGCTGTTTTTT
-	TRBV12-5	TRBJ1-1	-	CASALGSNTEAFF	TGTGCTAGTGCCCTCGGTTCGAACACTGAAGCTTTCTTT
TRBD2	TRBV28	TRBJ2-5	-	CASRTSAQTQYF	TGTGCCAGCAGAACTAGCGCCCAGACCCAGTACTTC
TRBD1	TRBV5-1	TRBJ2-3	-	CASRTGDFTDTQYF	TGCGCCAGCCGGACAGGGGATTTCACAGATACGCAGTATTTT
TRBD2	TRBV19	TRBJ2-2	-	CASSITGGRTGELFF	TGTGCCAGTAGTATAACGGGGGGGAGGACCGGGGAGCTGTTTTTT
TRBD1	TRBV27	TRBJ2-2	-	CASRTDRVIVGELFF	TGTGCCAGCAGAACCGACAGGGTAATAGTCGGGGAGCTGTTTTTT
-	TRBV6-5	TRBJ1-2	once	CASTRDPDNYGYTF	TGTGCCAGCACCCGGGACCCGGACAACTATGGCTACACCTTC
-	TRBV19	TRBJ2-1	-	CASSMYPSSYNEQFF	TGTGCCAGTAGTATGTACCCCAGCTCCTACAATGAGCAGTTCTTC
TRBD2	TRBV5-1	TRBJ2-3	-	CASSLVAGADTQYF	TGCGCCAGCAGCTTGGTTGCGGGGGCAGATACGCAGTATTTT
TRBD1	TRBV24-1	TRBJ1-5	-	CATSDNGQGMKPQHF	TGTGCCACCAGTGATAACGGACAGGGGATGAAGCCCCAGCATTTT
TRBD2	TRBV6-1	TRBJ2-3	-	CASSVLVAGVTDTQYF	TGTGCCAGCAGTGTCCTTGTAGCGGGGGTCACAGATACGCAGTATTTT
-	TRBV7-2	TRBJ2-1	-	CASSLFTGADQFF	TGTGCCAGCAGCTTATTTACCGGGGCAGATCAGTTCTTC
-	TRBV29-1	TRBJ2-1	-	CSVEPGLGESYNEQFF	TGCAGCGTTGAGCCAGGTTTGGGGGAATCCTACAATGAGCAGTTCTTC
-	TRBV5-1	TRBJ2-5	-	CASSGGQGKETQYF	TGCGCCAGCAGCGGCGGACAAGGAAAAGAGACCCAGTACTTC
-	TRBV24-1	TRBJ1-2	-	CATSDPGVSDYGYTF	TGTGCCACCAGTGATCCCGGGGTTTCGGACTATGGCTACACCTTC
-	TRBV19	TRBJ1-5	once	CASSSKLPHRGNSNQPQHF	TGTGCCAGTAGTTCGAAGCTACCCCACCGGGGTAATAGCAATCAGCCCCAGCATTTT
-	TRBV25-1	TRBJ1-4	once	CASSDQGYNEKLFF	TGTGCCAGCAGTGACCAGGGGTATAATGAAAAACTGTTTTTT
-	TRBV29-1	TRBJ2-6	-	CSVGTFSGANVLTF	TGCAGCGTTGGGACATTCTCTGGGGCCAACGTCCTGACTTTC
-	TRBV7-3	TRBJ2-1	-	CASSSLGGLGNEQFF	TGTGCCAGCAGCTCCCTAGGGGGGCTAGGGAATGAGCAGTTCTTC
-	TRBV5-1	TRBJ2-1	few	CASSPGLVTNEQFF	TGCGCCAGCAGCCCGGGACTCGTAACGAATGAGCAGTTCTTC
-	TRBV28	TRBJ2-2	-	CASGGGGRDGELFF	TGTGCCAGCGGGGGAGGGGGTCGTGACGGGGAGCTGTTTTTT
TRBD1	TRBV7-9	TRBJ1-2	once	CASSVNRGRDYGYTF	TGTGCCAGCAGCGTTAACAGGGGGCGCGACTATGGCTACACCTTC
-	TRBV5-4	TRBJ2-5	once	CASSLSGGRGETQYF	TGTGCCAGCAGCTTGTCCGGGGGACGAGGAGAGACCCAGTACTTC
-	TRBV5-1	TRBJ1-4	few	CASSLGGQEKLFF	TGCGCCAGCAGCTTGGGGGGGCAGGAAAAACTGTTTTTT
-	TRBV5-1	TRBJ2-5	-	CASSSKGLDQETQYF	TGCGCCAGCAGCTCAAAAGGACTGGATCAAGAGACCCAGTACTTC
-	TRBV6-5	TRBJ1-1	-	CASQKTTGAAFF	TGTGCCAGCCAAAAGACCACAGGCGCGGCTTTCTTT
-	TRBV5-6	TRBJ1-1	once	CASSLGQVMNTEAFF	TGTGCCAGCAGCTTGGGGCAGGTGATGAACACTGAAGCTTTCTTT
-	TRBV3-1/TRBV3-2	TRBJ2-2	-	CASSQVSNGVNTGELFF	TGTGCCAGCAGCCAAGTGTCGAACGGGGTGAACACCGGGGAGCTGTTTTTT
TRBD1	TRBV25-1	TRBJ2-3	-	CASSETRGPGDTQYF	TGTGCCAGCAGTGAAACCAGGGGGCCAGGGGATACGCAGTATTTT
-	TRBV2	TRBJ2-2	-	CASSDQGGPTGELFF	TGTGCCAGCAGTGACCAGGGGGGGCCGACCGGGGAGCTGTTTTTT
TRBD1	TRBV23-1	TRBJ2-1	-	CASSQRTGDSEQFF	TGCGCCAGCAGTCAAAGGACAGGTGACAGTGAGCAGTTCTTC
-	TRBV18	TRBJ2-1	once	CASSPLTANNEQFF	TGTGCCAGCTCACCTCTGACAGCGAACAATGAGCAGTTCTTC
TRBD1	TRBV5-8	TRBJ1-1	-	CASPTLSYRGPNTEAFF	TGTGCCAGCCCTACATTATCGTACAGGGGCCCGAACACTGAAGCTTTCTTT
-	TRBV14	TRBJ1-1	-	CASSQRHPNTEAFF	TGTGCCAGCAGCCAACGACATCCGAACACTGAAGCTTTCTTT
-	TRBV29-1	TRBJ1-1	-	CSVEVPSSTEAFF	TGCAGCGTTGAAGTACCGAGCAGCACTGAAGCTTTCTTT
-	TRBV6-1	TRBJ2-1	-	CASSEVWNEQFF	TGTGCCAGCAGTGAGGTATGGAATGAGCAGTTCTTC
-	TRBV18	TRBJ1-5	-	CASSPYQDQPQHF	TGTGCCAGCTCACCATATCAGGATCAGCCCCAGCATTTT
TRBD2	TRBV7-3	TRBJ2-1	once	CASSLRGGNYNEQFF	TGTGCCAGCAGCTTACGGGGGGGGAACTACAATGAGCAGTTCTTC
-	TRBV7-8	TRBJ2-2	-	CASSLANRANTGELFF	TGTGCCAGCAGCTTAGCGAACAGGGCGAACACCGGGGAGCTGTTTTTT
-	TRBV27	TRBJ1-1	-	CASSLSFRGRTEAFF	TGTGCCAGCAGTTTATCGTTCAGGGGCCGCACTGAAGCTTTCTTT
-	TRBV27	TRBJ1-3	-	CASSLRGTGNTIYF	TGTGCCAGCAGTTTGCGGGGGACTGGAAACACCATATATTTT
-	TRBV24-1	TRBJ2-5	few	CATSDPEGLETQYF	TGTGCCACCAGTGATCCGGAGGGATTGGAGACCCAGTACTTC
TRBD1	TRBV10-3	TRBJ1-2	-	CAITYTGTGPGYTF	TGTGCCATCACTTATACCGGGACAGGTCCCGGCTACACCTTC
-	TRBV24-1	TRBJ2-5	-	CATSDGGVETQYF	TGTGCCACCAGTGATGGAGGGGTGGAGACCCAGTACTTC